Shown below are 16 T cell receptor beta chains from a single sample sequenced in a study of OX40 agonist ivuxolimab in advanced cancers. Repertoires were generated with immunoSEQ multiplex PCR, while TCRdb's copy carries only in-frame clones and drops some. The sample has about 80,000 clones, 80% to 90% seen once. This specimen was CD4+ or CD8+ T cells sorted from blood, taken in a trial of the OX40 agonist ivuxolimab. These receptors came from an adult with an advanced solid tumor such as melanoma, head and neck, liver or kidney cancer.

The J gene is TRBJ2-1, the V gene TRBV10-2; the match to TRBD2 covers 8 bases. The CDR3 has 12 residues. V lost 2 bases to trimming and J lost 15 bases; unmatched junction nucleotides: 6. Germline values: CDR1 WSHSY, CDR2 SAAADI. CDR3 residues: CASSEVGRGVFF. CDR3 DNA: TGCGCCAGCAGTGAGGTCGGGCGGGGGGTGTTCTTC.

The chain carries TRBV5-1 and TRBJ2-3; the D is unclear. The CDR3 spans 16 residues. V gave up 4 bases and J gave up 0 bases, with 15 bases separating them. CDR1 is SGHRS and CDR2 is YFSETQ in the germline V gene. CDR3 residues: CASSLSVTLSTDTQYF. Written as DNA, the CDR3 is TGCGCCAGCAGCCTTTCTGTCACGCTAAGCACAGATACGCAGTATTTT.

The chain recombines TRBV5-4 with TRBJ2-5; 7 bases map to TRBD2. The germline gives CDR1 SGHNT, CDR2 YYREEE (reference sequence). This CDR3 is built from 13 residues. J gave up 5 bases and V 4 bases, and 5 bases lay outside the gene matches. CDR3 sequence: CASSRTRGETQYF. In DNA, the CDR3 is TGTGCCAGCAGCCGGACTAGAGGCGAGACCCAGTACTTC.

The V call is TRBV19, the J call TRBJ1-4; D is unclear. V was cut by 3 bases and J by 5 bases, with 10 bases left in between. Germline loops: CDR1 LNHDA, CDR2 SQIVND (reference sequence). CDR3 length: 14 amino acids. The CDR3, as DNA: TGTGCCAGTAGTATGGCGAGGACGAATGAAAAACTGTTTTTT. This translates into CASSMARTNEKLFF.

This rearrangement joins TRBV5-4 to TRBJ2-3, with D unclear. V lost 5 bases to trimming and J lost 0 bases, with 10 bases between them. Germline V CDR1 and CDR2: SGHNT, YYREEE (reference sequence). The CDR3 runs to 14 residues. CDR3 coding DNA: TGTGCCAGCAGAACTGAGACTAGCACAGATACGCAGTATTTT. Its translation: CASRTETSTDTQYF. The full variable domain, its missing parts supplied by reference TRBV5-4 and TRBJ2-3, is ETGVTQSPTHLIKTRGQQVTLRCSSQSGHNTVSWYQQALGQGPQFIFQYYREEENGRGNFPPRFSGLQFPNYSSELNVNALELDDSALYLCASRTETSTDTQYFGPGTRLTVL.

This rearrangement joins TRBV27 to TRBJ1-5, with 8 bases lining up with TRBD1. The CDR3 sequence is 15 residues long. CDR1 MNHEY and CDR2 SMNVEV come from the germline V gene (reference sequence). After removal of 4 bases from V and 4 bases from J, the junction contained 6 bases not matched to a gene. The CDR3 coding sequence is TGTGCCAGCAGTTCCCAGGGGGCAGGTAATCAGCCCCAGCATTTT. Its protein is CASSSQGAGNQPQHF.

The chain links TRBV19 to TRBJ2-1, with 7 positions matching TRBD2. Trimming removed 3 bases from V and 5 bases from J; junction bases left unmatched: 7. From germline, CDR1 is LNHDA and CDR2 SQIVND (reference sequence). The CDR3 sequence is 15 residues long. CDR3 protein: CASSIGGTTHNEQFF. CDR3 sequence (DNA): TGTGCCAGTAGTATTGGTGGGACTACTCACAATGAGCAGTTCTTC.

V and J are TRBV6-6 and TRBJ2-1, with unresolved D. Germline V gene data show CDR1 as MNHNY and CDR2 as SVGAGI (reference sequence). The CDR3 totals 11 residues. V was shortened by 6 bases and J by 9 bases, with 9 bases between the two germline ends. In nucleotides, the CDR3 is TGTGCCAGCAGCCCCCCAGGTGAGCAGTTCTTC. This sequence encodes CASSPPGEQFF.

This sequence joins TRBV5-1 and TRBJ1-5, with a possible D match to TRBD1 (6 bases). CDR1 is SGHRS and CDR2 is YFSETQ in the germline V gene. The CDR3 contains 14 residues. Trimming cost V 1 base and J 3 bases, with 8 bases left between them. The CDR3 here is CASSLTGTNQPQHF. CDR3 DNA sequence: TGCGCCAGCAGCTTGACAGGGACCAATCAGCCCCAGCATTTT. The variable domain in full, with the rest retrieved from reference TRBV5-1 and TRBJ1-5, is KAGVTQTPRYLIKTRGQQVTLSCSPISGHRSVSWYQQTPGQGLQFLFEYFSETQRNKGNFPGRFSGRQFSNSRSEMNVSTLELGDSALYLCASSLTGTNQPQHFGDGTRLSIL.

The rearrangement links TRBV7-2 to TRBJ1-5; 7 bases align to TRBD1. CDR3 length equals 15 residues. Trimming cost V 5 bases and J 3 bases; bases outside gene matches: 7. Germline V gene data show CDR1 as SGHTA and CDR2 as FQGNSA. DNA for the CDR3: TGTGCCAGCAGCGACGGGGACAGACCCAATCAGCCCCAGCATTTT. Translated: CASSDGDRPNQPQHF.

The CDR3 coding sequence is TGTGCCAGCAGTCCAGGGGGCAGGTATGGCTACACCTTC. This sequence encodes CASSPGGRYGYTF. This chain connects TRBV6-1 to TRBJ1-2; 8 nucleotides align to TRBD1. Germline V gives CDR1 MNHNS, CDR2 SASEGT. The CDR3 length is 13 residues. The J segment lost 5 bases and the V segment lost 5 bases, leaving 4 bases of the junction unmatched.

The CDR3 loop is CASSEGGSRETQYF. In DNA, the CDR3 is TGTGCCAGCAGTGAAGGGGGTAGCCGGGAGACCCAGTACTTC. The V gene is TRBV6-1, the J gene TRBJ2-5; D gene uncertain. The ends were cut back, 1 base at V and 5 bases at J, with 11 bases in the middle. Germline CDR1 is MNHNS and CDR2 is SASEGT. The CDR3 is made up of 14 amino acids.

The rearrangement joins TRBV5-1 to TRBJ2-1, with TRBD2 identical over 7 bases. The CDR3 sequence is 13 residues long. The junction had 5 bases not matched to a gene; V was cut back by 7 bases and J by 4 bases. CDR1 is SGHRS and CDR2 is YFSETQ in the germline V gene. CDR3 in DNA: TGCGCCAGCCGGGGAGCGGGGTACAATGAGCAGTTCTTC. Protein sequence: CASRGAGYNEQFF.

V and J are TRBV12-5 and TRBJ1-1, with D perhaps matching TRBD1 (6 bases). Germline V CDR1 and CDR2: LGHNT, FRNRAP. V was trimmed by 4 bases and J by 10 bases, leaving 13 bases between them. CDR3 length: 12 residues. In nucleotides, the CDR3 is TGTGCTAGTGGTTGGCTACAGGGAAGAGCTTTCTTT. Translation: CASGWLQGRAFF. The whole variable domain, filled in from reference TRBV12-5 and TRBJ1-1, reads DARVTQTPRHKVTEMGQEVTMRCQPILGHNTVFWYRQTMMQGLELLAYFRNRAPLDDSGMPKDRFSAEMPDATLATLKIQPSEPRDSAVYFCASGWLQGRAFFGQGTRLTVV.

The rearrangement joins TRBV28 to TRBJ2-7, with D possibly TRBD1 on 5 matching bases. The CDR3 sequence is 12 residues long. The germline V gene has CDR1 MDHEN and CDR2 SYDVKM. The germline V and J ends were trimmed by 7 bases and 4 bases, with 11 bases remaining between them. The chain's CDR3 is CASIRGKYEQYF. In DNA form, the CDR3 reads TGTGCCAGCATAAGGGGTAAATACGAGCAGTACTTC.

A remark on this clone: At one of its ends the junction is not consistent with the germline gene, which may arise from a read error. This specimen includes other DNA sequences encoding the same CDR3. The rearrangement links TRBV2 to TRBJ1-5, with D perhaps TRBD1 (6 bases). The CDR3 runs to 14 residues. Germline CDR1 SNHLY, CDR2 FYNNEI. CDR3 coding DNA: TGTGCCAGCAGTGAGACAGGCCCAGCCCAGCCCCAACATTTT. Protein: CASSETGPAQPQHF. Supplemented by reference TRBV2 and TRBJ1-5, the full variable domain reads EPEVTQTPSHQVTQMGQEVILRCVPISNHLYFYWYRQILGQKVEFLVSFYNNEISEKSEIFDDQFSVERPDGSNFTLKIRSTKLEDSAMYFCASSETGPAQPQHFGDGTRLSIL.